This T cell receptor beta chain was observed in a study of blood T cells in healthy people across ages (dated by TCRdb to the mid-2010s). For context, the study as a whole: In model experiments, roughly one uniquely barcoded TCR beta cDNA molecule per two T cells was captured by template switching. Using deep sequencing normalized with unique cDNA molecular identifiers, the study measured how TCR beta repertoire diversity changes with age. The donors were divided into four age groups: young (average approximately 17 years), middle-aged (around 37), aged (under 70) and long-lived (about 90). Donors of different ages were randomly distributed across sequencing lanes to avoid experimental bias. Using the same blood draw, the study looked at two additional independent replicas of 1 million unique cDNA reads for two donors, one aged 18 to 30 and the other aged 80 or older. The investigation overall reported the following: Observed TCR beta diversity per million T cells fell roughly linearly with age, and a significant reduction was already apparent by age roughly 40. A strong correlation was found between observed TCR beta diversity and the percentage of naive T cells measured by flow cytometry. Since profiling was done on bulk unsorted PBMCs, naive and antigen-experienced compartments could not be conclusively compared. The long-lived group showed more naive CD4+ T cells, fewer expanded clones and increased TCR diversity than the aged group, suggesting age selection. Total diversity estimates from one million sequenced T cells were considered lower bounds and underestimates. Because donor CMV infection status was unknown, age-related changes in expanded clonotypes were potentially confounded.

The method behind the library was 5' RACE. Sequencing was performed on an Illumina HiSeq 2500. A second roughly 7 to 11 cycle PCR used a sample-barcoded 5' primer and a J-beta primer mix. A template-switch 5' adaptor carrying 12 random nucleotides introduced a unique molecular identifier onto each TCR beta cDNA molecule. At least 2.5 million CDR3-containing paired-end reads were obtained from each sample. The Mint cDNA synthesis kit, primed by a TRBC-specific oligonucleotide, was used to synthesize first-strand cDNA from all RNA. Following uracil-DNA glycosylase treatment, a first 18-cycle PCR with universal primers M1SS and BC2_uni_R was performed on all cDNA. Per the source publication's procedure: For normalization, 1 million high-quality reads, each with a distinct molecular identifier, were randomly selected from each sample. Reads sharing molecular identifiers were discarded rather than binned into consensus sequences. CDR3 identification, clonotype clustering and error correction used MiTCR with a Q25 quality threshold and the strictest error-elimination algorithm. A nonparametric unseen species model using Euler transformation provided a lower-bound estimate of total TCR beta diversity. TCRdb trimmed the raw reads at Q25, called clones with MiXCR and kept productive beta chains. Rows are unified per CDR3 protein, each entry keeping the most common DNA and genes. TCRdb, not the original authors, processed these V and J calls. The sample contains more than 800,000 distinct CDR3 sequences, under 35% of them found a single time. Of the sample, 15% to 20% is held by the ten largest clones.

Donors were a few dozen systemically healthy Caucasian individuals from Russia aged roughly 6 to 100 years. Each donor gave approximately 9.3 milliliters of peripheral blood, collected into EDTA-treated Vacutainer tubes. PBMCs were isolated by Ficoll-Paque density-gradient centrifugation, with at least 6 million obtained per sample. Total RNA was extracted from PBMCs with Trizol reagent, with at least 5.5 micrograms obtained per sample. Naive CD45RAhigh/CD27high T cell percentages were measured by flow cytometry on a PBMC aliquot from every donor. The CDR1 and CDR2 encoded by the germline V gene are SGHAT and FQNNGV. V is clipped by 2 bases and J by 6 bases, and the sequence between their germline boundaries is 11 bases long. The CDR3 has 14 amino acids, counting the end cysteine and phenylalanine. CDR3 DNA is the only sequence kept; it has 42 bases, read in frame from the first base. This clonotype was seen repeatedly, ten times or more. Its antigen is not yet known. No qualities accompany the bases; no much larger clone lies one base away.

The sequence links TRBV11-2 to TRBJ2-1; the best D guess is TRBD2, with 5 bases matching. Sequences were obtained from blood. This TCR was sampled from a woman at least 80 years old in good health. The DNA is as follows: TGTGCCAGCAGCTTAAGGCTAGCTTCCAATGAGCAGTTCTTC. This is translated as CASSLRLASNEQFF.